These 21 T cell receptor beta chains originate from one sample sequenced in a study of blood T cell repertoires in COVID-19. The assay was immunoSEQ multiplex PCR, and TCRdb's table has in-frame clones only and misses some. This sample has almost 400,000 clones, with 70% to 90% found just once. The sample taken for sequencing was peripheral blood. The receptors derive from a woman in her sixties with COVID-19, enrolled during active disease.

V is TRBV5-4 and J is TRBJ2-1; 8 nucleotides agree with TRBD1. Germline-derived CDR1 and CDR2 are SGHNT and YYREEE (reference sequence). The CDR3 runs 13 residues. V shed 2 bases, J shed 8 bases, and the junction held 3 bases outside the gene matches. The CDR3 sequence is CASSLDRGDEQFF. CDR3 nucleotide sequence: TGTGCCAGCAGCTTAGACAGGGGTGATGAGCAGTTCTTC.

The gene calls are TRBV5-1 and TRBJ1-1, with TRBD1 matching 10 bases. Trimming cost V 4 bases and J 5 bases; bases outside gene matches: 8. CDR3 length: 15 residues. Germline V lookup: CDR1 SGHRS, CDR2 YFSETQ. Here the CDR3 reads CASSPGTGVGTEAFF. In DNA, the CDR3 is TGCGCCAGCAGCCCAGGGACAGGGGTAGGAACTGAAGCTTTCTTT. Together with reference TRBV5-1 and TRBJ1-1, the CDR3 gives the full variable domain: KAGVTQTPRYLIKTRGQQVTLSCSPISGHRSVSWYQQTPGQGLQFLFEYFSETQRNKGNFPGRFSGRQFSNSRSEMNVSTLELGDSALYLCASSPGTGVGTEAFFGQGTRLTVV.

V gene TRBV6-5 combines with J gene TRBJ1-1, with 7 positions matching TRBD1. The CDR3 loop spans 13 amino acids. The J segment lost 7 bases and the V segment lost 4 bases, leaving 6 bases of the junction unmatched. CDR1 is MNHEY, CDR2 SVGAGI, per germline. CDR3 sequence reads: CASSWDSRREAFF. The CDR3 nucleotides are TGTGCCAGCAGTTGGGACAGCCGCCGTGAAGCTTTCTTT.

In this sample, this clone turned up once. The gene calls are TRBV9 and TRBJ1-2; TRBD1 is a possible D gene (6 bases). The V gene's germline CDR1 is SGDLS and CDR2 YYNGEE. The CDR3 is 14 residues long. V was shortened by 3 bases and J by 8 bases, with 17 bases between the two germline ends. CDR3 sequence (DNA): TGTGCCAGCAGCGCCCGGGACATAAGAGGAGGCTACACCTTC. Translation gives CASSARDIRGGYTF. Full variable domain (rest looked up from reference TRBV9 and TRBJ1-2): DSGVTQTPKHLITATGQRVTLRCSPRSGDLSVYWYQQSLDQGLQFLIQYYNGEERAKGNILERFSAQQFPDLHSELNLSSLELGDSALYFCASSARDIRGGYTFGSGTRLTVV.

This clone has a count of ten or more. This chain joins TRBV15 and TRBJ1-5; no firm D call. This CDR3 spans 13 amino acids. Germline-derived CDR1 and CDR2 are LNHNV and YYDKDF (reference sequence). The ends were cut back, 4 bases at V and 2 bases at J, with 6 bases in the middle. The CDR3: CATSIRGNQPQHF. The CDR3 bases are TGTGCCACCAGCATCCGGGGCAATCAGCCCCAGCATTTT.

The chain has TRBV5-1 and TRBJ1-1; D is possibly TRBD1 (6 bases). Per germline, CDR1 SGHRS and CDR2 YFSETQ. The V and J ends lost 4 bases and 0 bases respectively, with 28 bases between them. The CDR3 length is 20 residues. CDR3 coding DNA: TGCGCCAGCAGCACTGGACAGATTCTCTTATCTAAACCTTTGAACACTGAAGCTTTCTTT. Its translation is CASSTGQILLSKPLNTEAFF.

The rearrangement links TRBV19 to TRBJ1-1; maybe TRBD1 (5 bases). This CDR3 spans 13 amino acids. Trimming shortened V by 9 bases and J by 3 bases, and 14 bases separated the two germline ends. Germline V lookup: CDR1 LNHDA, CDR2 SQIVND (reference sequence). This CDR3 is CASIFTGDTEAFF. The CDR3 DNA is TGTGCCAGCATCTTTACGGGGGACACTGAAGCTTTCTTT.

A word on this clone: At one end, the junction sequence differs from germline, possibly due to a read error. The chain joins TRBV7-3 to TRBJ2-1, with 10 bases aligning to TRBD2. CDR3 length: 16 amino acids. Germline CDR1 and CDR2: SGHTA and FQGTGA. The CDR3 protein is CASSLLPSGGYNEQFF. DNA for the CDR3: TGTGCCAGCAGCTTATTACCTAGCGGGGGATACAATGAGCAATTCTTC. The full variable domain, with the rest looked up from reference TRBV7-3 and TRBJ2-1, is GAGVSQTPSNKVTEKGKYVELRCDPISGHTALYWYRQSLGQGPEFLIYFQGTGAADDSGLPNDRFFAVRPEGSVSTLKIQRTERGDSAVYLCASSLLPSGGYNEQFFGPGTRLTVL.

The chain couples TRBV5-4 to TRBJ2-5, with TRBD2 as a possible D gene (5 bases). Trimming took off 0 bases at V and 2 bases at J, with 11 bases between the two ends. Germline assignment: CDR1 SGHNT and CDR2 YYREEE (reference sequence). CDR3 length: 15 residues. The CDR3 DNA follows: TGTGCCAGCAGCTTGGGGCCAACGGGGCAAGAGACCCAGTACTTC. This gives the protein CASSLGPTGQETQYF.

This sequence joins TRBV2 and TRBJ1-2; 7 bases match TRBD1. J was trimmed by 4 bases and V by 1 base; bases with no gene match: 6. CDR3 length: 15 amino acids. Germline CDR1 is SNHLY and CDR2 is FYNNEI. This chain's CDR3 is CASSEGQGGLYGYTF. The CDR3 bases are TGTGCCAGCAGTGAAGGGCAGGGGGGCCTCTATGGCTACACCTTC.

The V gene is TRBV6-6, the J gene TRBJ2-7; 8 bases map to TRBD2. This CDR3 contains 15 residues. The germline V gene has CDR1 MNHNY and CDR2 SVGAGI (reference sequence). V shed 7 bases, J shed 6 bases, and the junction held 14 bases outside the gene matches. CDR3 loop: CASTPVGLGLGEQYF. In nucleotides, the CDR3 is TGTGCCAGCACCCCGGTGGGACTAGGGCTCGGCGAGCAGTACTTC.

The J gene is TRBJ1-3, the V gene TRBV9; 9 positions match TRBD1. The CDR3 totals 14 residues. The V and J ends lost 7 bases and 2 bases, in that order; junction bases with no gene match: 4. CDR1 is SGDLS, CDR2 YYNGEE, per germline. The CDR3 region is CASRGTGTGNTIYF. CDR3 coding DNA: TGTGCCAGCCGGGGGACAGGGACTGGAAACACCATATATTTT.

The chain uses TRBV3-1 (or the pseudogene TRBV3-2) and TRBJ1-6; tentative D call: TRBD1 (5 bases). Germline V gives CDR1 LGHDT, CDR2 YNNKEL (reference sequence). Trimming left V 5 bases short and J 10 bases short, with 21 bases between. The CDR3 totals 16 residues. CDR3 DNA sequence: TGTGCCAGCAGCTCCCAAGGGCGCAGAACAGGATCACCCCTCCACTTT. Translating gives CASSSQGRRTGSPLHF.

This chain uses TRBV4-1 with TRBJ2-5, with 11 positions matching TRBD2. Germline CDR1 reads MGHRA; CDR2 reads YSYEKL. This CDR3 contains 15 residues. J was trimmed by 1 base and V by 4 bases; bases with no gene match: 2. Here the CDR3 reads CASSPLAGVQETQYF. The CDR3 DNA reads TGCGCCAGCAGCCCACTAGCGGGGGTCCAAGAGACCCAGTACTTC.

V and J are TRBV6-5 and TRBJ1-2; 7 positions agree with TRBD1. The germline V gene encodes CDR1 MNHEY and CDR2 SVGAGI. The CDR3 consists of 15 residues. J lost 5 bases, V lost 0 bases, and 6 bases had no gene match. The CDR3 region has the DNA TGTGCCAGCAGTTACTCTAGACAGGGTTATTATGGCTACACCTTC. Translated, it gives CASSYSRQGYYGYTF.

The CDR3 DNA is TGCAGCGTATCTAGCCCCGGGGAGCTGTTTTTT. It translates to CSVSSPGELFF. V is TRBV29-1 and J is TRBJ2-2; D may be TRBD2 (5 bases). V was clipped by 6 bases and J by 6 bases, with 8 bases between them. Looked up from germline, CDR1 is SQVTM and CDR2 is ANQGSEA. The CDR3 loop spans 11 amino acids.

This chain connects TRBV30 to TRBJ1-2, with TRBD1 as a possible D gene (5 bases). Trimming removed 5 bases from V and 4 bases from J, with 17 bases in between. The CDR3 is made up of 14 amino acids. The germline V gene has CDR1 GTSNPN and CDR2 SVGIG (reference sequence). The CDR3 nucleotides read TGTGCCTGGGACCAGACAGATACCGGCTATGGCTACACCTTC. It translates to CAWDQTDTGYGYTF. The variable domain in full, with the rest retrieved from reference TRBV30 and TRBJ1-2, is SQTIHQWPATLVQPVGSPLSLECTVEGTSNPNLYWYRQAAGRGLQLLFYSVGIGQISSEVPQNLSASRPQDRQFILSSKKLLLSDSGFYLCAWDQTDTGYGYTFGSGTRLTVV.

The gene calls are TRBV28 and TRBJ1-2; TRBD1 is a possible D gene (5 bases). The CDR3 runs to 16 residues. V was cut by 5 bases and J by 8 bases, with 24 bases left in between. The germline V gene has CDR1 MDHEN and CDR2 SYDVKM. The CDR3 region is CASSSGWEQAPLGYTF. The DNA of the CDR3 is TGTGCCAGCAGTAGTGGTTGGGAACAGGCCCCCCTAGGCTACACCTTC.

This chain uses TRBV12-3 or TRBV12-4 with TRBJ2-3; TRBD2 is a possible D gene (6 bases). Trimming shortened V by 2 bases and J by 14 bases, and 11 bases separated the two germline ends. This CDR3 is 11 amino acids long. CDR3 loop: CASSLTRGRYF. The CDR3 DNA sequence: TGTGCCAGCAGTTTAACGCGGGGAAGGTATTTT.

The rearrangement joins TRBV5-1 to TRBJ1-3; a possible D gene is TRBD1 (6 bases). This CDR3 contains 17 residues. CDR1 and CDR2 (germline): SGHRS, YFSETQ. V was cut by 3 bases and J by 0 bases, with 16 bases left in between. The DNA for the CDR3 is TGCGCCAGCAGCTCTAATGGACAGAAAAACTCTGGAAACACCATATATTTT. Amino acids: CASSSNGQKNSGNTIYF. The variable domain in full, with the rest retrieved from reference TRBV5-1 and TRBJ1-3, is KAGVTQTPRYLIKTRGQQVTLSCSPISGHRSVSWYQQTPGQGLQFLFEYFSETQRNKGNFPGRFSGRQFSNSRSEMNVSTLELGDSALYLCASSSNGQKNSGNTIYFGEGSWLTVV.

This chain uses TRBV7-6 with TRBJ1-1, with 7 bases matching TRBD1. The ends lost 4 bases at V and 1 base at J; junction bases unmatched: 9. Germline CDR1 SGHVS, CDR2 FNYEAQ. The length of the CDR3 is 16 residues. The CDR3 loop reads CASSSGGTWRNTEAFF. The CDR3 DNA follows: TGTGCCAGCAGCTCAGGGGGGACATGGCGGAACACTGAAGCTTTCTTT.